A selection of T cell receptor beta chains follows, all from one sample in a study of OX40 agonist ivuxolimab in advanced cancers. TCRdb's copy holds only in-frame clones and misses some; the assay was immunoSEQ multiplex PCR. The table shows roughly 53,000 clones, with around 84% occurring only once. Sample: CD4+ or CD8+ T cells sorted from blood, taken in a trial of the OX40 agonist ivuxolimab. The receptors originated from an adult with an advanced solid tumor such as melanoma, head and neck, liver or kidney cancer. Both conserved end residues are part of each CDR3. D genes are given only for firm matches. Rows may omit the clone size; those that give it use once, few, many or a size class.

>NA|NA|TRBV7-8|TRBJ1-5
TGTGCCAGCAGCTTATGGGGGGCCGGTCAGCCCCAGCATTTT
CASSLWGAGQPQHF
>NA|NA|TRBV30|TRBJ1-2
TGTGCCTGGAGTGTAGCCCCAGTCTATGGCTACACCTTC
CAWSVAPVYGYTF
>NA|NA|TRBV30|TRBJ2-5
TGTGCCTGGAGTGTAGACCCCGGGAAAGCAGAGACCCAGTACTTC
CAWSVDPGKAETQYF
>NA|TRBD1|TRBV9|TRBJ1-1
TGTGCCAGCAGCCCTAGACAGGGTCCGAACACTGAAGCTTTCTTT
CASSPRQGPNTEAFF
>NA|TRBD1|TRBV5-5|TRBJ1-2
TGTGCCAGCAGCTTGGCGGGACAGCAATCCGGCTACACCTTC
CASSLAGQQSGYTF
>NA|NA|TRBV19|TRBJ1-1
TGTGCCAGTAGTAGTATCGGACGGCCTCGTGGAGCTTTCTTT
CASSSIGRPRGAFF
>NA|NA|TRBV19|TRBJ2-2
TGTGCCAGTAGCCAGGGTGGCGGGGAGCTGTTTTTT
CASSQGGGELFF
>NA|NA|TRBV4-2|TRBJ2-4
TGTGCCAGCAGCCAAGATGGCTGGAGTTCGGCCAAAAACATTCAGTACTTC
CASSQDGWSSAKNIQYF
>NA|NA|TRBV7-8|TRBJ2-2
TGTGCCAGCAGCTCTACAGGGTTCCGTGCCGGGGAGCTGTTTTTT
CASSSTGFRAGELFF
>NA|NA|TRBV11-2|TRBJ1-5
TGTGCCAGCAGCTTAGGGGGCGCGGACAATCAGCCCCAGCATTTT
CASSLGGADNQPQHF
>NA|TRBD1|TRBV7-9|TRBJ2-3
TGTGCCAGCAGCTCCCAGGGGGTGATAGATACGCAGTATTTT
CASSSQGVIDTQYF
>NA|NA|TRBV5-4|TRBJ2-5
TGTGCCAGCAGCGCGGGACAGCAAGAGACCCAGTACTTC
CASSAGQQETQYF
>few|NA|TRBV7-9|TRBJ1-6
TGTGCCAGCAGCTTAGACAGTTTCTATTCACCCCTCCACTTT
CASSLDSFYSPLHF
>NA|NA|TRBV30|TRBJ2-7
TGTGCCTGGAGTGTACAGCGTGACGAGCAGTACTTC
CAWSVQRDEQYF
>NA|TRBD1|TRBV7-9|TRBJ1-2
TGTGCCAGCAGCTTGTCCGGGACAGGATATCGGTACACCTTC
CASSLSGTGYRYTF
>NA|TRBD1|TRBV5-4|TRBJ2-1
TGTGCCAGCAGTTACGGACAGGGGAGGAACAATGAGCAGTTCTTC
CASSYGQGRNNEQFF
>NA|NA|TRBV6-4|TRBJ2-3
TGTGCCAGCAGTGCAATACGAGGACATCCGCAGTATTTT
CASSAIRGHPQYF
>once|TRBD2|TRBV5-4|TRBJ2-1
TGTGCCAGCAGTCCGGGACTAGCGTCCTCTTCGGCGAATGAGCAGTTCTTC
CASSPGLASSSANEQFF
>NA|NA|TRBV18|TRBJ1-2
TGTGCCAGCTCACCATTGGGACCACTGGTCGGCTACACCTTC
CASSPLGPLVGYTF
>NA|NA|TRBV19|TRBJ2-7
TGTGCCAGTAGTATATCAGCGTTGGGGGTCCCCTACGAGCAGTACTTC
CASSISALGVPYEQYF
>NA|TRBD1|TRBV5-4|TRBJ1-1
TGTGCCAGCAGCTCCCAATACAGGGGAAGGAACAATGAAGCTTTCTTT
CASSSQYRGRNNEAFF
>NA|NA|TRBV2|TRBJ1-2
TGTGCCAGCAGAGAAGGACAGACCGTCTATGGCTACACCTTC
CASREGQTVYGYTF
>few|TRBD2|TRBV4-1|TRBJ2-7
TGCGCCAGCAGCCAACGGACTAGCGGGGGCTACGAGCAGTACTTC
CASSQRTSGGYEQYF
>once|NA|TRBV30|TRBJ1-1
TGTGCCTGGAGTCCGGTGGCGGAAACTGAAGCTTTCTTT
CAWSPVAETEAFF
>NA|NA|TRBV27|TRBJ2-7
TGTGCCAGCAGTACTCAACAGGGAAGAAACTACGAGCAGTACTTC
CASSTQQGRNYEQYF
>NA|TRBD2|TRBV19|TRBJ2-3
TGTGCCAGTAGTGCCGGGACTAGCGGCACAGATACGCAGTATTTT
CASSAGTSGTDTQYF
>NA|TRBD1|TRBV28|TRBJ1-3
TGTGCCAGCAGTTCCCTGGACAGGGGCTCTAGAAATGGAAACACCATATATTTT
CASSSLDRGSRNGNTIYF
>NA|TRBD1|TRBV28|TRBJ2-1
TGTGCCAGCGTACCGGGACAGGGGTTGGTCAATGAGCAGTTCTTC
CASVPGQGLVNEQFF
>NA|TRBD2|TRBV28|TRBJ2-3
TGTGCCAGCAGTTTAACCAGCGGGACGGGTACGCAGTATTTT
CASSLTSGTGTQYF
>NA|NA|TRBV18|TRBJ1-1
TGTGCCAGCTCACCAGGGACCGCGAGGACTGAAGCTTTCTTT
CASSPGTARTEAFF
>NA|TRBD1|TRBV15|TRBJ2-3
TGTGCCACCAGCCGAAACACAGGGGATGATACGCAGTATTTT
CATSRNTGDDTQYF
>NA|TRBD2|TRBV11-1|TRBJ2-5
TGTGCCAGCAGTCCGGGGGTTAGCGGGAGAAAAGAGACCCAGTACTTC
CASSPGVSGRKETQYF
>NA|TRBD1|TRBV7-8|TRBJ2-2
TGTGCCAGCAGCTTAGTAGTGGGGACAGGGACCGGGGAGCTGTTTTTT
CASSLVVGTGTGELFF
>NA|TRBD1|TRBV4-1|TRBJ2-5
TGCGCCAGCAGCCTCCCTCGTGTGACAGGGAAAGAGACCCAGTACTTC
CASSLPRVTGKETQYF
>NA|NA|TRBV5-1|TRBJ2-1
TGCGCCAGCAGCCCCGAGGGGGACGGTAATGAGCAGTTCTTC
CASSPEGDGNEQFF
>NA|TRBD1|TRBV19|TRBJ1-5
TGTGCCACCCAAGGGGGCGGCGGGCAGCCCCAGCATTTT
CATQGGGGQPQHF
>NA|NA|TRBV30|TRBJ1-6
TGTGCCTGGAGTATCGAATCACCCCTCCACTTT
CAWSIESPLHF
>few|NA|TRBV7-2|TRBJ1-1
TGTGCCAGCAGCCCGTTCTCCTGGGCCCTAGAAGCTTTCTTT
CASSPFSWALEAFF
>NA|NA|TRBV27|TRBJ2-2
TGTGCCACCGCTGGCGGCGGCACCGGGGAGCTGTTTTTT
CATAGGGTGELFF
>NA|TRBD1|TRBV19|TRBJ2-7
TGTGCCAGTAGTATAGGACGCGGTTTGAGGGGGCACGAGCAGTACTTC
CASSIGRGLRGHEQYF
>NA|NA|TRBV7-2|TRBJ1-3
TGTGCCAGCAGTATCGAGACGTGGGGAAACACCATATATTTT
CASSIETWGNTIYF
>NA|NA|TRBV7-2|TRBJ1-5
TGTGCCAGCAGCCCTACCGGGGGGAATCAGCCCCAGCATTTT
CASSPTGGNQPQHF
>NA|NA|TRBV6-7|TRBJ1-1
TGTGCCCCTCCTTCCCCACCCAGGGGAATGAACACTGAAGCTTTCTTT
CAPPSPPRGMNTEAFF
>once|TRBD2|TRBV5-1|TRBJ2-7
TGCGCCAGCAGCTTGGGCGGGAGCTCCTACGAGCAGTACTTC
CASSLGGSSYEQYF
>NA|TRBD1|TRBV2|TRBJ1-2
TGTGCCAGCAGTGAAAGTCTCGTACAGGGGGCTTTCTATGGCTACACCTTC
CASSESLVQGAFYGYTF
>NA|NA|TRBV19|TRBJ2-1
TGTGCCAGTAGTATAGTCTACGGGGAGCAGTTCTTC
CASSIVYGEQFF
>few|NA|TRBV7-2|TRBJ2-3
TGTGCCAGCAACCCGGGACTTTTCACAGATACGCAGTATTTT
CASNPGLFTDTQYF
>few|NA|TRBV7-2|TRBJ2-5
TGTGCCAGCAGCTTGGGGGGTCTCCAAGAGACCCAGTACTTC
CASSLGGLQETQYF
>NA|NA|TRBV5-4|TRBJ2-7
TGTGCCAGCAGCCCGGGGACACTCTACGAGCAGTACTTC
CASSPGTLYEQYF
>NA|TRBD1|TRBV6-5|TRBJ1-4
TGTGCCAGCAGGACAGGGTGGGGGGCGAATGAAAAACTGTTTTTT
CASRTGWGANEKLFF
>NA|TRBD2|TRBV7-6|TRBJ2-3
TGTGCCAGCAGCTTAGTAGGAGGACTAGCGGGGAGCCTCACAGATACGCAGTATTTT
CASSLVGGLAGSLTDTQYF
>few|NA|TRBV18|TRBJ1-2
TGTGCCAGCTCACCACCGAATCGGGGAGGCGATGGCTACACCTTC
CASSPPNRGGDGYTF